Below, one TCR beta chain is given with its context. Its antigen is still unknown. V shed 5 bases and J shed 6 bases, with 20 bases lying between them. Germline V CDR1 and CDR2: SGHVS, FQNEAQ. This CDR3 contains 16 residues. This sample is part of a study of cytomegalovirus exposure and HLA in healthy donors. General study results and limits: HLA alleles showed associations with some 17,000 TCR beta sequences in a later analysis, at a 0.05 false discovery rate. It was only CMV serostatus that was available as immune exposure information.

The PCR contained 60 Vbeta and 13 Jbeta primers. The protocol was immunoSEQ multiplex PCR, while the TCRdb copy is restricted to in-frame clones and leaves out a portion. The profile shows 95,000 to 100,000 clones, 60% to 85% of them singletons. The sequenced sample consisted of PBMCs. The sequence was obtained from a man aged 55 to 70 in good health and CMV-seropositive. This sequence joins TRBV7-8 and TRBJ1-5, with D hard to call. The CDR3 region is CASSALWGRAGQPQHF. As DNA, the CDR3 is TGTGCCAGCAGCGCGCTCTGGGGAAGAGCGGGTCAGCCCCAGCATTTT.